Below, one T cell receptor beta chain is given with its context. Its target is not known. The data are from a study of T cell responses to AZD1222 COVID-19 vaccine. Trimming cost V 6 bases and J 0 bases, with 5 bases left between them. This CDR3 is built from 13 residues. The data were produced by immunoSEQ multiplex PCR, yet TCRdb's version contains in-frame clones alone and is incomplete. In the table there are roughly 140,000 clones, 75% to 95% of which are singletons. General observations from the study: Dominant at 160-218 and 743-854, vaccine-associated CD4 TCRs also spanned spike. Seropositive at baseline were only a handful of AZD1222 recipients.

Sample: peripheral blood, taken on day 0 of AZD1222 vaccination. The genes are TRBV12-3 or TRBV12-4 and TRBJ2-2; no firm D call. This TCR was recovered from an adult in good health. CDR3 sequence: CASRRSNTGELFF. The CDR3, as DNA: TGTGCCAGCAGACGATCGAACACCGGGGAGCTGTTTTTT.